This T cell receptor beta chain came from a study of high-grade serous ovarian cancer treatment subgroups. Study-wide background: On average, approximately 14,000 reads and 7,494 unique TCR beta rearrangements were obtained per sample.

Study-level results: TCR clonal relatedness correlated positively with neoantigen level. Tumors within one patient showed repertoire similarity of roughly 0.1 to 0.79. The analyses considered CDR3 and ignored CDR1 and CDR2.

With respect to this clone: The antigen remains unidentified.

Tumor tissue was taken before any definitive surgery or chemotherapy was given. Method: immunoSEQ multiplex PCR; TCRdb's copy keeps in-frame clones and lacks some. The sample carries more than 2,500 clones, roughly 70% recorded once. From germline, CDR1 is GTSNPN and CDR2 SVGIG (reference sequence). The germline V and J ends were trimmed by 0 bases and 1 base, with 4 bases remaining between them. CDR3 size: 14 residues. The receptor was derived from a human donor with high-grade serous ovarian cancer. Material for sequencing was tumor tissue. This chain joins TRBV30 and TRBJ2-6; D gene ambiguous. Here the CDR3 DNA reads TGTGCCTGGAGTGTAGGGTCTGGGGCCAACGTCCTGACTTTC. This gives the protein CAWSVGSGANVLTF.